The next 29 T cell receptor beta chains were all read from a single sample in a study of T cells in Graves' hyperthyroidism and ophthalmopathy. Regions amplified from RNA transcripts were the TCR beta CDR3 regions. RT-PCR in the first round (using the HTBI primer set) targeted the TCR CDR3. Using its own MiXCR run on the multiplex PCR reads, TCRdb lists one record per CDR3 protein. The sample has some 650,000 distinct CDR3 sequences; about a sixth are singletons. The source material was blood. These receptors all come from a woman between 40 and 55 years old with Graves' ophthalmopathy.

Comments on this clonotype: Compared with germline, one end of the junction differs, possibly owing to a read error. This rearrangement joins TRBV12-3 or TRBV12-4 to TRBJ1-1, with D possibly TRBD1 on 5 matching bases. The CDR3 runs to 17 residues. The CDR3 loop reads CAGSLFGGRGVNTEAFF. CDR3 nucleotide sequence: TGTGCCGGCAGTTTGTTTGGCGGTCGGGGCGTGAACACTGAAGCTTTCTTT.

There are many counts of this clonotype. CDR3 residues: CASSLSRGGDGYTF. The CDR3 DNA sequence: TGTGCCAGCAGCTTATCCAGGGGGGGAGATGGCTACACCTTC. The rearrangement uses TRBV7-8 and TRBJ1-2, with 7 nucleotides matching TRBD1. CDR1 SGHVS and CDR2 FQNEAQ come from the germline V gene. The CDR3 sequence is 14 residues long. The V gene end was trimmed by 2 bases and the J gene end by 6 bases; junction bases not matched to a gene: 6.

This clonotype was found many times. The CDR3 DNA is TGCGCCAGCAGCTTGCCCGCAACGCAGACAGGTCCTATGAACACTGAAGCTTTCTTT. This translates into CASSLPATQTGPMNTEAFF. This sequence joins TRBV5-1 and TRBJ1-1; the D gene is possibly TRBD1 (6 bases). Germline CDR1 SGHRS, CDR2 YFSETQ. Trimming removed 1 base at V and 0 bases at J, with 22 bases between. CDR3 length: 19 amino acids.

This clonotype was found many times. The chain has TRBV6-2 or TRBV6-3 and TRBJ1-1; the D is unclear. Germline lookup yields CDR1 MNHEY and CDR2 SVGEGT. This CDR3 is built from 16 residues. The ends were cut back, 5 bases at V and 1 base at J, with 17 bases in the middle. For the CDR3, the DNA is TGTGCCAGCAGTAGAAATTCCCGACCGACGAACACTGAAGCTTTCTTT. It is translated as CASSRNSRPTNTEAFF.

This clonotype was counted many times. The chain links TRBV6-1 to TRBJ2-1, with D possibly being TRBD2 (9 bases). In germline, CDR1 is MNHNS, CDR2 SASEGT. Trimming removed 6 bases at V and 9 bases at J, with 24 bases between. The length of the CDR3 is 16 residues. In nucleotides, the CDR3 is TGTGCCAGCAGCAAAGGACAGGGAGCGGGGGGAACTGAGCAGTTCTTC. It translates to CASSKGQGAGGTEQFF.

V usage is TRBV6-4 and J usage is TRBJ2-6; D perhaps matches TRBD1 (5 bases). The CDR3 runs 16 residues. CDR1 is MRHNA, CDR2 SNTAGT, per germline. V was cut by 5 bases and J by 0 bases, with 11 bases left in between. CDR3 in amino acids: CASSPDSSSGANVLTF. DNA for the CDR3: TGTGCCAGCAGTCCAGACAGCTCCTCTGGGGCCAACGTCCTGACTTTC.

This clonotype has a count of ten or more. The chain uses TRBV7-4 and TRBJ1-5, with unresolved D. Trimming took off 2 bases at V and 5 bases at J, with 4 bases between the two ends. Per the germline V gene, CDR1 is SGHVT and CDR2 is SQSDAQ. The CDR3 is 12 amino acids. The CDR3 DNA is TGTGCCAGCAGCTTAACTCATCAGCCCCAGCATTTT. Its translation: CASSLTHQPQHF.

Ten or more counts support this clonotype. This chain uses TRBV11-2 with TRBJ2-1; D is uncertain. The CDR3 loop spans 11 amino acids. The V gene lost 5 bases and the J gene lost 5 bases, with 4 bases spanning the gap. Per the germline V gene, CDR1 is SGHAT and CDR2 is FQNNGV. CDR3 nucleotides: TGTGCCAGCAGCAGTCACAATGAGCAGTTCTTC. Translating it yields CASSSHNEQFF.

This clonotype occurred many times. The chain couples TRBV2 to TRBJ2-1; D is ambiguous. The germline V gene encodes CDR1 SNHLY and CDR2 FYNNEI. The V and J ends lost 6 bases and 9 bases respectively, with 9 bases between them. CDR3 length equals 11 residues. The CDR3 DNA follows: TGTGCCAGCAGCACGGGTAGTGAGCAGTTCTTC. It yields the protein CASSTGSEQFF.

This clonotype was observed many times. This chain connects TRBV6-1 to TRBJ2-1; a weak D match, TRBD2 (5 bases). Germline V lookup: CDR1 MNHNS, CDR2 SASEGT. The CDR3 runs 15 residues. The germline V and J ends were trimmed by 6 bases and 0 bases, with 12 bases remaining between them. CDR3: CASSQDWSSYNEQFF. The CDR3 DNA reads TGTGCCAGCAGCCAGGACTGGAGCTCCTACAATGAGCAGTTCTTC.

This clonotype came up a few times. The chain employs TRBV7-8 and TRBJ1-1; 7 bases are a match to TRBD1. V lost 5 bases, J lost 4 bases, and 4 bases stayed unmatched. This CDR3 region has 13 residues. Germline CDR1 is SGHVS and CDR2 is FQNEAQ. CDR3 nucleotide sequence: TGTGCCAGCAGCCAACAGGGGATCACTGAAGCTTTCTTT. Translating it yields CASSQQGITEAFF.

V and J are TRBV5-1 and TRBJ2-5; D uncertain. In germline, CDR1 is SGHRS, CDR2 YFSETQ. The CDR3 loop spans 11 amino acids. V lost 7 bases, J lost 2 bases, and 6 bases lay in between. The CDR3 loop is CASLEQETQYF. In nucleotides, the CDR3 is TGCGCCAGCCTAGAACAAGAGACCCAGTACTTC.

The CDR3 loop is CASSLSLAGGPSYEQYF. The CDR3 DNA reads TGTGCCAGCAGTTTATCTCTAGCGGGAGGGCCCTCCTACGAGCAGTACTTC. This rearrangement joins TRBV28 to TRBJ2-7, with 12 positions matching TRBD2. The CDR3 spans 17 residues. V gave up 1 base and J gave up 0 bases; unmatched junction bases: 4. From germline, CDR1 is MDHEN and CDR2 SYDVKM. Full variable domain (rest looked up from reference TRBV28 and TRBJ2-7): DVKVTQSSRYLVKRTGEKVFLECVQDMDHENMFWYRQDPGLGLRLIYFSYDVKMKEKGDIPEGYSVSREKKERFSLILESASTNQTSMYLCASSLSLAGGPSYEQYFGPGTRLTVT.

This clonotype was recorded a few times. The rearrangement uses TRBV30 and TRBJ2-1, with D perhaps TRBD1 (6 bases). Trimming removed 1 base from V and 5 bases from J, with 15 bases in between. The CDR3 is made up of 15 amino acids. Germline values: CDR1 GTSNPN, CDR2 SVGIG (reference sequence). CDR3 loop: CAWSAYGQLNNEQFF. The DNA for the CDR3 is TGTGCCTGGAGTGCTTACGGACAGCTTAACAATGAGCAGTTCTTC. The whole variable domain, remainder taken from reference TRBV30 and TRBJ2-1, is SQTIHQWPATLVQPVGSPLSLECTVEGTSNPNLYWYRQAAGRGLQLLFYSVGIGQISSEVPQNLSASRPQDRQFILSSKKLLLSDSGFYLCAWSAYGQLNNEQFFGPGTRLTVL.

V is TRBV12-5 and J is TRBJ2-5; D is unclear. Germline values: CDR1 LGHNT, CDR2 FRNRAP. The CDR3 is made up of 15 amino acids. Trimming removed 5 bases from V and 1 base from J, with 14 bases in between. The DNA for the CDR3 is TGTGCTAGTGGTCCGCCCCTAAAGGGCCAAGAGACCCAGTACTTC. Translated, it gives CASGPPLKGQETQYF.

This clonotype was counted ten times or more. The genes are TRBV7-6 and TRBJ2-1; possibly TRBD2 for D (6 bases). Trimming removed 5 bases at V and 8 bases at J, with 16 bases between. CDR3 length: 14 residues. Germline assignment: CDR1 SGHVS and CDR2 FNYEAQ. Written as DNA, the CDR3 is TGTGCCAGCAGCCCGAACTCGGCGGGGCATGAGCAGTTCTTC. This sequence encodes CASSPNSAGHEQFF.

The chain carries TRBV28 and TRBJ1-6; no clear D gene. Trimming took 6 bases from V and 6 from J, leaving 9 bases between them. The CDR3 contains 13 residues. Germline V CDR1 and CDR2: MDHEN, SYDVKM. Written as DNA, the CDR3 is TGTGCCAGCAGCCGTGTCCGTAATTCACCCCTCCACTTT. Translation gives CASSRVRNSPLHF.

CDR3 amino acids: CASSSLRLAGAYNEQFF. The CDR3 nucleotides read TGTGCCAGCAGTTCTCTCCGACTAGCGGGGGCCTACAATGAGCAGTTCTTC. The gene calls are TRBV12-3 or TRBV12-4 and TRBJ2-1, with 12 bases identical to TRBD2. V trimming: 4 bases; J trimming: 2 bases; junction bases outside the gene matches: 6. CDR3 size: 17 residues.

The gene calls are TRBV5-6 and TRBJ1-5; D perhaps matches TRBD1 (6 bases). V dropped 5 bases and J dropped 9 bases, with 21 bases sitting between them. Germline CDR1 reads SGHDT; CDR2 reads YYEEEE. The CDR3 consists of 15 residues. CDR3 amino acids: CASSEMDFQGSPQHF. The DNA for the CDR3 is TGTGCCAGCAGTGAAATGGATTTCCAGGGGTCGCCCCAGCATTTT. Complete variable domain (other parts from reference TRBV5-6 and TRBJ1-5): DAGVTQSPTHLIKTRGQQVTLRCSPKSGHDTVSWYQQALGQGPQFIFQYYEEEERQRGNFPDRFSGHQFPNYSSELNVNALLLGDSALYLCASSEMDFQGSPQHFGDGTRLSIL.

This clonotype came up many times. This chain connects TRBV30 to TRBJ1-5; D perhaps matches TRBD1 (6 bases). Trimming shortened V by 2 bases and J by 2 bases, and 7 bases separated the two germline ends. This CDR3 region has 13 residues. Germline loops: CDR1 GTSNPN, CDR2 SVGIG (reference sequence). CDR3 nucleotide sequence: TGTGCCTGGAGTCGACAGGGCAATCAGCCCCAGCATTTT. It translates to CAWSRQGNQPQHF.

This clonotype came up many times. V gene TRBV30 combines with J gene TRBJ2-5; TRBD1 matches at 7 bases. CDR1 GTSNPN and CDR2 SVGIG come from the germline V gene (reference sequence). V gave up 7 bases and J gave up 4 bases; unmatched junction bases: 9. The CDR3 length is 13 residues. The CDR3 loop reads CAFSTGWIETQYF. The CDR3 DNA reads as TGTGCCTTCTCGACAGGGTGGATAGAGACCCAGTACTTC.

This clonotype was counted ten times or more. V usage is TRBV28 and J usage is TRBJ2-5; D unclear. Germline lookup yields CDR1 MDHEN and CDR2 SYDVKM. The length of the CDR3 is 13 residues. V shed 6 bases and J shed 5 bases, with 13 bases lying between them. The CDR3 sequence is CASRTGLRETQYF. The CDR3 DNA is TGTGCCAGCAGGACGGGCCTTAGGGAGACCCAGTACTTC.

The V call is TRBV3-1, the J call TRBJ2-5, with 10 bases lining up with TRBD2. Germline-derived CDR1 and CDR2 are LGHDT and YNNKEL (reference sequence). This CDR3 comprises 15 residues. The ends lost 2 bases at V and 5 bases at J; junction bases unmatched: 5. In DNA form, the CDR3 reads TGTGCCAGCAGCCAATTGAGCGGGGGGGCGGAGACCCAGTACTTC. Protein: CASSQLSGGAETQYF.

This clonotype has at least ten counts. V gene TRBV2 combines with J gene TRBJ1-5; D is perhaps TRBD1 (6 bases). In germline, CDR1 is SNHLY, CDR2 FYNNEI. V dropped 6 bases and J dropped 4 bases, with 13 bases sitting between them. CDR3 length: 14 amino acids. CDR3 sequence: CASRGAGENQPQHF. DNA for the CDR3: TGTGCCAGCAGAGGAGCAGGGGAAAATCAGCCCCAGCATTTT. Based on the CDR3 plus reference TRBV2 and TRBJ1-5, the full variable domain is EPEVTQTPSHQVTQMGQEVILRCVPISNHLYFYWYRQILGQKVEFLVSFYNNEISEKSEIFDDQFSVERPDGSNFTLKIRSTKLEDSAMYFCASRGAGENQPQHFGDGTRLSIL.

This clonotype came up many times. CDR3 loop: CASRSGMTSYEQYF. CDR3 nucleotide sequence: TGTGCCAGCAGATCCGGGATGACCTCCTACGAGCAGTACTTC. This chain connects TRBV27 to TRBJ2-7; a possible D gene is TRBD2 (5 bases). The V end lost 6 bases, the J end lost 0 bases, and 12 bases lay between the germline ends. The V gene's germline CDR1 is MNHEY and CDR2 SMNVEV (reference sequence). CDR3 length: 14 amino acids.

The chain uses TRBV20-1 and TRBJ2-1, with TRBD1 matching over 9 bases. The CDR3 spans 14 residues. Germline V gives CDR1 DFQATT, CDR2 SNEGSKA (reference sequence). Trimming cost V 6 bases and J 5 bases; bases outside gene matches: 8. CDR3 nucleotide sequence: TGCAGTGCGACCGGGACAGGGCCCCACAATGAGCAGTTCTTC. Protein sequence: CSATGTGPHNEQFF.

This clonotype was counted ten times or more. V gene TRBV3-1 combines with J gene TRBJ1-2, with D unclear. The length of the CDR3 is 13 residues. The V and J ends lost 2 bases and 1 base respectively, with 5 bases between them. Per the germline V gene, CDR1 is LGHDT and CDR2 is YNNKEL (reference sequence). The CDR3 DNA reads as TGTGCCAGCAGCCAACTGGGTAACTATGGCTACACCTTC. Encoded protein: CASSQLGNYGYTF.

With respect to this clonotype: A read error may explain this, as a much larger clone is one base away. The chain combines TRBV18 with TRBJ2-5, with 7 bases fitting TRBD1. TRBJ2-1 explains the end of the DNA better; the J call may be wrong. Per the germline V gene, CDR1 is KGHSH and CDR2 is LQKENI. CDR3 size: 13 residues. The CDR3 sequence is CASSPRGLETQFF. The CDR3 coding sequence is TGTGCCAGCTCACCAAGGGGGCTCGAGACCCAGTTCTTC.

This chain joins TRBV10-3 and TRBJ1-3; D might be TRBD1 (5 bases). CDR3 length equals 14 residues. The V gene lost 8 bases and the J gene lost 1 base, with 12 bases spanning the gap. CDR1 and CDR2 from the germline V gene are ENHRY and SYGVKD. CDR3 sequence reads: CAIARDGSGNTIYF. In DNA, the CDR3 is TGTGCCATCGCCAGGGACGGATCTGGAAACACCATATATTTT.